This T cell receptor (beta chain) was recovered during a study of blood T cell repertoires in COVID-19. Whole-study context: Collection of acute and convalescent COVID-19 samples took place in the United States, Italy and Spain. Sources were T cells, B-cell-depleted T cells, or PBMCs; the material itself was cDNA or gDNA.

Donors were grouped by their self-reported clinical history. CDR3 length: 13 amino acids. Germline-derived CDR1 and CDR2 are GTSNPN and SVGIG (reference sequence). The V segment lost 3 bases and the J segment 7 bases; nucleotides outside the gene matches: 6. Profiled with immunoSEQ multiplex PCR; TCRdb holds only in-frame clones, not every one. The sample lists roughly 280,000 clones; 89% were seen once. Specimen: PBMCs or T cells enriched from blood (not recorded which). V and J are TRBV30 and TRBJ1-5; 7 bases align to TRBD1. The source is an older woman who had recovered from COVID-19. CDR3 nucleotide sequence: TGTGCCTGGAGAGGACAGGCGGGCCAGCCCCAGCATTTT. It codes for CAWRGQAGQPQHF.